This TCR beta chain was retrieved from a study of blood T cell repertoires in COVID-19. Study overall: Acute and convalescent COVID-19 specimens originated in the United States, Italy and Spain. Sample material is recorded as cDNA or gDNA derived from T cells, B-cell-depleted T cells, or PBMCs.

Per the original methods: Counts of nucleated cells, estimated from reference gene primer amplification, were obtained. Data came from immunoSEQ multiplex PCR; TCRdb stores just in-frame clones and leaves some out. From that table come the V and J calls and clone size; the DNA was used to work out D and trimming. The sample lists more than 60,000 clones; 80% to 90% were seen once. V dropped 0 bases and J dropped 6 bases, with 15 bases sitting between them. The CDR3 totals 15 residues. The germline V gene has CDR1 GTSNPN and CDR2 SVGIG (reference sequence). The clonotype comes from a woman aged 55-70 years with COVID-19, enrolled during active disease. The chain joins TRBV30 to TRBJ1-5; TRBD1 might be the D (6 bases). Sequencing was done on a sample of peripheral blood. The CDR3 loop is CAWSVPHRVSQPQHF. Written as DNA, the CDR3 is TGTGCCTGGAGTGTACCCCACAGGGTCAGTCAGCCCCAGCATTTT.